This T cell receptor (beta chain) was observed in a study of T-cell reconstitution after alpha-beta-depleted transplantation in children. Unique molecular identifiers were used to barcode this TCRbeta library. TCRdb called the PCR reads again in MiXCR, with one record for every CDR3 protein. The table records some 600,000 distinct CDR3 sequences, 10% to 15% of them present only once. The CDR3 runs 13 residues. Germline CDR1 reads DFQATT; CDR2 reads SNEGSKA (reference sequence). Trimming took 0 bases from V and 7 from J, leaving 10 bases between them. This clonotype was picked up many times. Its target is unknown. Findings of the study overall: About two months after transplant, alpha-beta T cells reportedly came from several hundred expanded graft clones. T-cell counts and diversity were attributed mostly to newly produced T cells one year after transplant.

The chain is built from TRBV20-1 and TRBJ2-1, with D uncertain. The specimen was PBMCs, mostly from graft donor cells, collected 360 days after TCRalphabeta/CD19-depleted stem cell transplant. This receptor was obtained from a male patient aged 10-17 years who had a stem cell transplant for acute myeloid leukemia, so the T cells may come from the graft donor. The CDR3 coding sequence is TGCAGTGCTAGAGATAGACTGGGGAATGAGCAGTTCTTC. This gives the protein CSARDRLGNEQFF.